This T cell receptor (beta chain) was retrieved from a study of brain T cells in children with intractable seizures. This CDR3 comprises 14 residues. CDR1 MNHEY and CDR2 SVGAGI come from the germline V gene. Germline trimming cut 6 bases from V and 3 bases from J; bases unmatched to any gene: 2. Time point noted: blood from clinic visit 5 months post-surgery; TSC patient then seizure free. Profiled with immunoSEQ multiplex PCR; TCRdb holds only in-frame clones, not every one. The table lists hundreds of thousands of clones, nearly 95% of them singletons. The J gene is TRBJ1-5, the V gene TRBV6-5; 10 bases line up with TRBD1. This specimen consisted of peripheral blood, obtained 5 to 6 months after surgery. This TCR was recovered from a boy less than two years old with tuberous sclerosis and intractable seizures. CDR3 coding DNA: TGTGCCAGCAGGGGACAGGGGTTCAATCAGCCCCAGCATTTT. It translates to CASRGQGFNQPQHF.